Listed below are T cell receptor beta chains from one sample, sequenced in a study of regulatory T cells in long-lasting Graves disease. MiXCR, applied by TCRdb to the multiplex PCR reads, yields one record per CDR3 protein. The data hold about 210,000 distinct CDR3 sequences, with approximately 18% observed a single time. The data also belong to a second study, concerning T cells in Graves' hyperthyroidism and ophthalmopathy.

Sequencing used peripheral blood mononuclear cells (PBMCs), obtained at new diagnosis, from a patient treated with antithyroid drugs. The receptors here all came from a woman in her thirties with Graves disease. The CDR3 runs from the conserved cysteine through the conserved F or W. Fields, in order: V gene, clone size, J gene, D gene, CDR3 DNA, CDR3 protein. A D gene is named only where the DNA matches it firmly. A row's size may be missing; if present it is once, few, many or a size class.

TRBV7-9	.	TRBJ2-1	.	TGTGCCAGCAGCCCCTCTTCCGCGGCCGCCACCTACAATGAGCAGTTCTTC	CASSPSSAAATYNEQFF
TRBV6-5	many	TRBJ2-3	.	TGTGCCAGCAGTTACCCCCCAGGGCACGCTAGCACAGATACGCAGTATTTT	CASSYPPGHASTDTQYF
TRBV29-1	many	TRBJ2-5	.	TGCAGCGTCCGCAGGCCGGGCAGGGACCAAGAGACCCAGTACTTC	CSVRRPGRDQETQYF
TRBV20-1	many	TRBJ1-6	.	TGCAGTGCTAGAGATCAAAGCGTCGGGTCACCCCTCCACTTT	CSARDQSVGSPLHF
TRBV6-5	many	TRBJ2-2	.	TGTGCCAGCAGTTTGAGGACGAACACCGGGGAGCTGTTTTTT	CASSLRTNTGELFF
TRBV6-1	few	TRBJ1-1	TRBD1	TGTGCCAGCAGTCACCGCCGACAGGGCCGTTCTGAAGCTTTCTTT	CASSHRRQGRSEAFF
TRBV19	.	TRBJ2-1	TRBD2	TGTGCCAGTAGTATGTCTAGCGGGTTTTACAATGAGCAGTTCTTC	CASSMSSGFYNEQFF
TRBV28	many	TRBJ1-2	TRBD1	TGTGCCAGCAGTAACGACAGGGTGAGAGGCTACACCTTC	CASSNDRVRGYTF
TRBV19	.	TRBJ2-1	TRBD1	TGTGCCAGTAGTCTGCGATCGGGACAGCCCTACAATGAGCAGTTCTTC	CASSLRSGQPYNEQFF
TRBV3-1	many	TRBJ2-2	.	TGTGCCAGCAGCCCAACCGGGACGGGGAACACCGGGGAGCTGTTTTTT	CASSPTGTGNTGELFF
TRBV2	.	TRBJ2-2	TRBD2	TGTGCCAGCATTGGGACTAGCGGCACCGGGGAGCTGTTTTTT	CASIGTSGTGELFF
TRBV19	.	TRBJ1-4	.	TGTGCCAGTAGTATTACTGAAAAACTGTTTTTT	CASSITEKLFF
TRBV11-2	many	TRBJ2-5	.	TGTGCCAGCAGCCCTGCGGGGATCCACCAAGAGACCCAGTACTTC	CASSPAGIHQETQYF
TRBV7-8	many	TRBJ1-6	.	TGTGCCAGCAGCTCGGTTCAGGATTCACCCCTCCACTTT	CASSSVQDSPLHF
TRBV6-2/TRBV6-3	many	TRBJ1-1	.	TGTGCCAGCAGAGAACGACTAGGGAAGGTGAACACTGAAGCTTTCTTT	CASRERLGKVNTEAFF
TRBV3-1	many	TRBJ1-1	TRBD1	TGTGCCAGCAGCCAAGTCGCGGGACAGGGAGCAAACGAAGCTTTCTTT	CASSQVAGQGANEAFF
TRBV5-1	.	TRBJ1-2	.	TGCGCCAGCAGCTTGGTGGCAGGGAACTATGGCTACACTTTC	CASSLVAGNYGYTF
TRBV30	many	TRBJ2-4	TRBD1	TGTGCCTGGAGTGCCGGGACAGGGAGAAACATTCAGTACTTC	CAWSAGTGRNIQYF
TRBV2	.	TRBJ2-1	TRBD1	TGTGCCAGCACTCCTTGGGGGACAGGGGTAAACAATGAGCAGTTCTTC	CASTPWGTGVNNEQFF
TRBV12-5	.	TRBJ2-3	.	TGTGCTAGTGGTTCGGGCAGGGGGGACACAGATACGCAGTATTTT	CASGSGRGDTDTQYF
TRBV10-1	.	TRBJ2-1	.	TGCGCCAGCAGTGGCCCCTACAATGAGCAGTTCTTC	CASSGPYNEQFF
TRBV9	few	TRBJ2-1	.	TGTGCCAGCAGCGTAGATAGAACCTACAATGAGCAGTTCTTC	CASSVDRTYNEQFF
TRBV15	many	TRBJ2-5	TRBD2	TGTGCCACCAGCAGAGACCCCCCCCAGTGGCGGGAGGATCAAGAGACCCAGTACTTC	CATSRDPPQWREDQETQYF
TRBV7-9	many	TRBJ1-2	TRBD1	TGTGCCAGCAGCTTGTTCAAAGGGGGCGCAGGTGGCTACACCTTC	CASSLFKGGAGGYTF
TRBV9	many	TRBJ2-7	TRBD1	TGTGCCAGCAGCCCCCAGGGGGGGACAGGGCAATCCTACGAGCAGTACTTC	CASSPQGGTGQSYEQYF
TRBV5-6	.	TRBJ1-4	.	TGTGCCAGCAGCTTAGGAGGTAGGGCTGCGGGAGAAAAACTGTTTTTT	CASSLGGRAAGEKLFF
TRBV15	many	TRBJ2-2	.	TGTGCCACCCAGCCAGGTGGGCTGACCGGGGAGCTGTTTTTT	CATQPGGLTGELFF
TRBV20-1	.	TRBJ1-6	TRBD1	TGCAGTGCTAGGTTCTTGGAGACAGGGCATTCACCCCTCCACTTT	CSARFLETGHSPLHF
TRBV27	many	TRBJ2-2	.	TGTGCCAGCAGTTTGGGCTCCGGGGAGCTGTTTTTT	CASSLGSGELFF
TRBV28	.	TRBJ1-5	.	TGTGCCAGCAGTTTACGGCGATTGACAGGCCTCGGACACGGGAGCAATCAGCCCCAGCATTTT	CASSLRRLTGLGHGSNQPQHF
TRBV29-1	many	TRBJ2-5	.	TGCAGCGTTCCCCCGGGCGGACCCCAAGAGACCCAGTACTTC	CSVPPGGPQETQYF